Below are 8 T cell receptor beta chains sequenced from a single sample in a study of early T cells in non-severe SARS-CoV-2 infection. TCRdb re-analysed the 5' RACE reads in MiXCR, keeping a single row per CDR3 protein. Counted here are 74,000 or so distinct CDR3 sequences, approximately 10% occurring once; the ten biggest clones make up 3% to 4%. The sequenced sample was whole blood. The receptors were gathered from an adult who was a healthcare worker with PCR-confirmed SARS-CoV-2 infection or an uninfected control (not recorded which).

This clonotype was counted at least ten times. This rearrangement joins TRBV3-1 to TRBJ1-4; perhaps TRBD1 as D (5 bases). This CDR3 has 14 amino acids. The V and J ends lost 4 bases and 5 bases respectively, with 11 bases between them. The germline gives CDR1 LGHDT, CDR2 YNNKEL (reference sequence). The CDR3 sequence: CASSRQSLNEKLFF. The CDR3 DNA is TGTGCCAGCAGCCGACAGAGCTTGAATGAAAAACTGTTTTTT.

This clonotype was seen repeatedly, ten times or more. The chain couples TRBV29-1 to TRBJ2-1, with TRBD2 as a possible D gene (5 bases). Germline lookup yields CDR1 SQVTM and CDR2 ANQGSEA. With 7 bases removed from V and 5 bases from J, the gap between germline ends came to 18 bases. The length of the CDR3 is 14 residues. The CDR3 region has the DNA TGCAGCGCCCCAACTAGTCCCCAGGACAATGAGCAGTTCTTC. The encoded protein is CSAPTSPQDNEQFF.

This clonotype was recorded at least ten times. The V and J genes are TRBV12-3 or TRBV12-4 and TRBJ1-5; D is possibly TRBD1 (6 bases). Trimming left V 3 bases short and J 1 base short, with 7 bases between. CDR3 length: 14 residues. The CDR3 sequence is CASSFQGSNQPQHF. DNA for the CDR3: TGTGCCAGCAGTTTTCAGGGGAGCAATCAGCCCCAGCATTTT.

This clonotype was observed at least ten times. CDR3 protein: CSARPPIGGAYEQYF. The CDR3, as DNA: TGCAGTGCTAGACCCCCTATCGGGGGGGCCTACGAGCAGTACTTC. The J gene is TRBJ2-7, the V gene TRBV20-1; TRBD2 matches 8 bases. The CDR3 is 15 residues long. The V segment lost 2 bases and the J segment 2 bases; nucleotides outside the gene matches: 8. Germline V lookup: CDR1 DFQATT, CDR2 SNEGSKA (reference sequence).

Of note for this clonotype: Just one base apart from a much larger clone, this may be a read error. This chain joins TRBV30 and TRBJ1-2; D is undetermined. Germline V CDR1 and CDR2: GTSNPN, SVGIG (reference sequence). The CDR3 contains 12 residues. The germline V and J ends were trimmed by 3 bases and 4 bases, with 9 bases remaining between them. The CDR3 region has the DNA TGTGCCTGGAGCGCAGGAAGCTATGGCTACACCTTC. Its translation: CAWSAGSYGYTF.

The chain has TRBV27 and TRBJ2-7; the D is unclear. The V gene's germline CDR1 is MNHEY and CDR2 SMNVEV (reference sequence). V lost 4 bases and J lost 1, with 11 bases in between. This CDR3 contains 14 residues. CDR3 in DNA: TGTGCCAGCAGTTGGGAAGGCCCATCCTACGAGCAGTACTTC. Amino acid sequence: CASSWEGPSYEQYF.

This clonotype was observed once. CDR3 in amino acids: CASSQDRDHEQYF. The CDR3 DNA is TGTGCCAGCAGCCAAGACAGGGACCACGAGCAGTACTTC. This chain connects TRBV4-2 to TRBJ2-7, with D perhaps matching TRBD1 or TRBD2 (5 bases each). Trimming removed 0 bases from V and 5 bases from J, with 8 bases in between. CDR3 size: 13 residues. Germline V gives CDR1 LGHNA, CDR2 YNFKEQ.

This clonotype was detected ten times or more. V usage is TRBV29-1 and J usage is TRBJ2-7; 7 bases are shared with TRBD1. CDR1 SQVTM and CDR2 ANQGSEA come from the germline V gene. Trimming took 3 bases from V and 7 from J; bases not matched to a gene: 3. This CDR3 spans 11 amino acids. Here the CDR3 reads CSVDTGVEQYF. The DNA for the CDR3 is TGCAGCGTTGACACAGGGGTTGAGCAGTACTTC.